This TCR beta chain was retrieved from a study of Graves' ophthalmopathy and Graves' hyperthyroidism. Study background: Untreated patients at initial diagnosis provided peripheral blood. Study-level findings and limits: With about 88% sensitivity and roughly 80% specificity, a 13-signature model separated ophthalmopathy from stable hyperthyroidism.

The CDR3 consists of 15 residues. The germline V gene has CDR1 SEHNR and CDR2 FQNEAQ (reference sequence). With V trimmed by 4 bases and J by 8 bases, 11 bases remained unmatched. Notes on this clonotype: Its cognate antigen is unknown.

Thyroid ultrasound, orbital computed tomography, TRAb, serum thyroxine and clinical symptoms formed the basis of diagnosis. The source of the PBMCs was 10 ml of fresh peripheral blood. The authors amplified TCR beta CDR3 regions from RNA transcripts. First-round RT-PCR relied on HTBI primers, and a second-round multiplex PCR came next. MiXCR, run by TCRdb on the multiplex PCR reads, gives a single entry per CDR3 protein. The sample gives about 700,000 distinct CDR3 sequences, over 40% of which show up once; under 3.5% is in the top ten. The source is an adult man with Graves' ophthalmopathy. Input material: peripheral blood. J is TRBJ1-3 and V is TRBV7-9; 7 nucleotides align to TRBD1. In DNA, the CDR3 is TGTGCCAGCAGCTACCGGGACAGCTATGGCTACACCATATATTTT. It translates to CASSYRDSYGYTIYF.